This T cell receptor (beta chain) is drawn from a study of blood T cells in healthy people across ages. Sample-barcoded 5' priming and a J-beta primer mix drove a second PCR of roughly 6 to 12 cycles. TCRdb reprocessed the 5' RACE reads via MiXCR and lists one record per CDR3 protein. The data contain about a million distinct CDR3 sequences, more than 30% of them singletons. The sequenced sample was blood. The source is a man younger than 35 in good health.

The chain's CDR3 is CASSYEGKNEQFF. In DNA, the CDR3 is TGTGCCAGCTCATACGAGGGGAAAAATGAGCAGTTCTTC. The chain uses TRBV18 and TRBJ2-1; possibly TRBD1 or TRBD2 for D (5 bases each). Looked up from germline, CDR1 is KGHSH and CDR2 is LQKENI. This CDR3 contains 13 residues. V lost 5 bases and J lost 7, with 12 bases in between. The whole variable domain, remainder taken from reference TRBV18 and TRBJ2-1, is NAGVMQNPRHLVRRRGQEARLRCSPMKGHSHVYWYRQLPEEGLKFMVYLQKENIIDESGMPKERFSAEFPKEGPSILRIQQVVRGDSAAYFCASSYEGKNEQFFGPGTRLTVL.